These 5 T cell receptor beta chains share one sample of origin, sequenced in a study of beta chain features in type 1 diabetes. For these receptors, no antigen is known. The whole isolated RNA underwent reverse transcription, so sequencing captured expressed TCRB transcripts. Libraries were prepared by immunoSEQ multiplex PCR; TCRdb keeps only in-frame clonotypes and omits some of them. Of just over 15,000 clones listed, around three quarters are singletons. Study-wide points: In all four CD4+ subsets, TCRB CDR3 length was significantly, moderately reduced in type 1 diabetes.

The source material was Tregs from blood. The source of these receptors is a young man with type 1 diabetes.

This clone was recorded only once. V usage is TRBV30 and J usage is TRBJ1-3; 8 bases align to TRBD1. The V segment lost 5 bases and the J segment 3 bases; nucleotides outside the gene matches: 0. The CDR3 has 12 amino acids. CDR1 is GTSNPN and CDR2 is SVGIG in the germline V gene (reference sequence). CDR3 coding DNA: TGTGCCTGGGACAGGGGTGGAAACACCATATATTTT. Translation: CAWDRGGNTIYF.

CDR3 sequence reads: CASSHSKGQINQPQHF. CDR3 DNA: TGTGCCAGCAGCCACTCAAAGGGACAGATAAATCAGCCCCAGCATTTT. The gene calls are TRBV6-4 and TRBJ1-5; 7 nucleotides agree with TRBD1. This CDR3 region has 16 residues. Germline CDR1 is MRHNA and CDR2 is SNTAGT. The ends lost 6 bases at V and 4 bases at J; junction bases unmatched: 12.

As DNA, the CDR3 is TGTGCCAGTAGTTTAATTGGCCGGACAGACCGAAATGAAAAACTGTTTTTT. Encoded protein: CASSLIGRTDRNEKLFF. The chain carries TRBV19 and TRBJ1-4, with D possibly TRBD1 on 6 matching bases. The germline V gene has CDR1 LNHDA and CDR2 SQIVND (reference sequence). V was shortened by 5 bases and J by 5 bases, with 21 bases between the two germline ends. CDR3 length: 17 amino acids.

The chain carries TRBV30 and TRBJ2-1, with TRBD2 identical over 9 bases. Germline CDR1 reads GTSNPN; CDR2 reads SVGIG (reference sequence). V lost 1 base and J lost 8; bases outside the gene matches: 12. The CDR3 extends over 16 amino acids. The CDR3 nucleotides read TGTGCCTGGAGTGACGGTGGCGGGAGGGCTCGGGATGAGCAGTTCTTC. This translates into CAWSDGGGRARDEQFF. Full variable domain (missing parts from reference TRBV30 and TRBJ2-1): SQTIHQWPATLVQPVGSPLSLECTVEGTSNPNLYWYRQAAGRGLQLLFYSVGIGQISSEVPQNLSASRPQDRQFILSSKKLLLSDSGFYLCAWSDGGGRARDEQFFGPGTRLTVL.

The gene calls are TRBV20-1 and TRBJ2-1; no clear D gene. The CDR3 has 11 residues. Germline CDR1 is DFQATT and CDR2 is SNEGSKA (reference sequence). Trimming shortened V by 0 bases and J by 6 bases, and 3 bases separated the two germline ends. This CDR3 is CSARDRNEQFF. In nucleotides, the CDR3 is TGCAGTGCTAGAGATCGCAATGAGCAGTTCTTC.